This T cell receptor (beta chain) was obtained from a study of T-cell reconstitution after alpha-beta-depleted transplantation in children (dated by TCRdb to 2015 to 2016). Notes on the research overall: The study quantitatively tracked T-cell immune reconstitution after TCRalphabeta/CD19-depleted allogeneic hematopoietic cell transplantation in children using TCR repertoire profiling. Study-level results and caveats: Apparently early alphabetaT-cell count recovery about two months after transplant reportedly relied on only several hundred rapidly expanded clones derived from non-depleted graft cells. In some patients, high TCRbeta diversity at day 60 was attributed to recipient T cells and intrathymic progenitors that had survived conditioning. Hyperexpanded clone frequencies declined over subsequent months; after one year, T-cell counts and TCRbeta diversity were mostly attributed to newly produced T cells.

The CDR3 spans 15 residues, from the cysteine through the phenylalanine. Of all the DNA, just the CDR3 is kept, 45 bases in frame from base 1. The CDR1 and CDR2 encoded by the germline V gene are MNHNS and SASEGT. V and J lose 4 bases and 2 bases, and a span of 14 bases separates them. The treatment or condition label of this sample denotes: allogeneic hematopoietic cell transplantation with graft depleted of TCRalphabeta T cells and CD19 B cells. Transplant recipients were children who received TCRalphabeta/CD19-depleted allogeneic hematopoietic cell grafts. This clonotype came up many times. The antigen it recognizes is unknown. Qualities for individual bases were not recorded, and no much larger clone is one base off. Library construction relied on PCR. The sequencing machine was an Illumina HiSeq 2500. Molecular barcoding was employed in the preparation of TCR libraries, with unique molecular identifiers being used to normalize TCRbeta repertoire quantification. TCRdb trimmed the raw reads at Q25, called clones with MiXCR and kept productive beta chains. Merged by CDR3 protein, the rows form single entries marked with the most common genes and DNA. This sample comprises around 190,000 distinct CDR3 sequences, about 6.6% of them detected only once. The ten largest account for approximately 6% of the sample.

The TCR sequence derives from a boy between 2 and 10 years old with acute lymphoblastic leukemia, due to receive a stem cell transplant. The V and J genes are TRBV6-1 and TRBJ2-5, and TRBD2 may be the D gene, going by 7 matching bases. Sequences were derived from PBMCs, sampled before TCRalphabeta/CD19-depleted stem cell transplant. The nucleotide sequence is given as TGTGCCAGCAGTGGGGCGGGGGCTCGGCAAGAGACCCAGTACTTC. Its protein is CASSGAGARQETQYF.